This T cell receptor (delta chain) came from a study of γδ T cells in repeated Plasmodium falciparum infection (dated by TCRdb to the early 2020s). Regarding the complete study: The natural-infection arm enrolled Malian children exposed to intense seasonal malaria transmission and compared the Malian children with Australian children matched for age and gender. Samples from controlled-infection subjects were taken at baseline, right before selected infections, and 21 days after each infection. Four controlled human malaria infections were administered to about five malaria-naive U.S. adults over around 630 days by bites from P. falciparum NF54-infected Anopheles stephensi mosquitoes. Malian gammadelta TCR repertoires were analysed cross-sectionally in periods with no transmission and longitudinally across episodes of acute febrile malaria. In the study, the shaping of the human gammadelta T cell repertoire by repeated Plasmodium falciparum infection was examined using natural infection in Mali and controlled human malaria infection.

Of note for this clone: The specificity of this receptor is unknown. The protein that TCRdb holds for this DNA derives from a much larger clone and differs from the translated DNA at residue 6, which likely indicates a read error; the protein shown here is translated from the DNA.

Broad study findings and their caveats: The Malian cohort came from a small rural village of predominantly one ethnic group, limiting generalizability. Analysis of inter-individual variability in gammadelta T cell responses was limited by the small size of the controlled-infection cohort.

Library preparation used multiplex PCR. The sequencing machine was an Illumina MiSeq. Both TCR gamma (TRG) and TCR delta (TRD) chains were sequenced from each sorted gammadelta T cell sample. The authors' pipeline ran thus. The repertoire analyses used clonotype tree plots, the accumulated frequency of the top 20 clonotypes, and diversity index (DI) and D75 metrics. For TCRdb, the public reads were processed anew by CATT, and duplicate DNA sequences were folded into one row. It is TCRdb's table, rather than the study itself, that gives the V and J calls and clone size. Across this sample there are around 50,000 delta-chain clones, with 1.5% to 2% seen only once. Together, the top ten hold over 7.5% of the sample. This TCR was sampled from a pool of human donors (malaria-infected and uninfected, not separated). The sequencing sample was made of gamma-delta T cells from blood.

For the CDR3, the sequence is CALGGHTLIF. The DNA is TGTGCTCTTGGGGGCCATACGCTCATCTTT. The J segment was not called; the V segment is TRDV1; the D call of TRDD3 is as the table states it, not checked on the DNA. From its cysteine to its phenylalanine, the CDR3 spans 10 amino acids. The kept DNA is CDR3 alone, 30 bases in frame from the first base. Based on the germline V gene, the CDR1 and CDR2 sequences are TSWWSYY and QGS.